The rows below give T cell receptor beta chains drawn from one sample of a study of control samples from healthy donors and cancer patients. Assay used: immunoSEQ multiplex PCR; TCRdb lists only in-frame clones, some missing. The data hold about 160,000 clones, with 70% to 90% observed a single time. The specimen was blood. The receptors here all came from a man aged 30 to 45 in good health. Both conserved end residues are part of each CDR3. Each record gives: clone size, D gene, J gene, V gene, CDR3 DNA, CDR3 protein. D genes are given only for firm matches. A clone size is listed for some rows: how often the clone was seen (once, few, many), or a class if it is expanded.

>.|.|TRBJ2-3|TRBV29-1
TGCAGCGTCGCTTACAGCACAGATACGCAGTATTTT
CSVAYSTDTQYF
>.|.|TRBJ2-1|TRBV5-1
TGCGCCAGCAGCTTCGGTATGGTTAGCGGTCCTATGGATGAGCAGTTCTTC
CASSFGMVSGPMDEQFF
>once|.|TRBJ2-7|TRBV5-1
TGCGCCAGCAGCTTGGCCGCCTTCGGGGACGAGCAGTACTTC
CASSLAAFGDEQYF
>.|TRBD1|TRBJ1-1|TRBV28
TGTGCCAGCAGACCATCTCCGGGACAGCCTCCAGCTTTCTTT
CASRPSPGQPPAFF
>.|.|TRBJ2-3|TRBV9
TGTGCCAGCAGCGTAGTTCGAGCGGGCGAGTACACAGATACGCAGTATTTT
CASSVVRAGEYTDTQYF
>.|TRBD2|TRBJ2-5|TRBV5-1
TGCGCCAGCAGCTTGGAGGGACTAGCAGGAGAGACCCAGTACTTC
CASSLEGLAGETQYF
>.|.|TRBJ2-1|TRBV27
TGTGCCAGTAGAAGACAGGGAGGGTTGGACAATGAGCAGTTCTTC
CASRRQGGLDNEQFF
>.|.|TRBJ2-3|TRBV9
TGTGCCAGCAGCGTAGAGACGTCTAGCACAGATACGCAGTATTTT
CASSVETSSTDTQYF
>.|.|TRBJ2-5|TRBV7-6
TGTGCCAGCAGCTTAGAGCCGACCCAGTACTTC
CASSLEPTQYF
>few|.|TRBJ2-2|TRBV4-2
TGTGCCAGCAGCCAGGTGGCCGGGGAGCTGTTTTTT
CASSQVAGELFF
>.|.|TRBJ2-4|TRBV3-1/TRBV3-2
TGTGCCAGCAGCCAAGCCTTGGCCAAAAACATTCAGTACTTC
CASSQALAKNIQYF
>.|.|TRBJ1-3|TRBV5-6
TGTGCCAGCAGCCTGAAGAGATATCATGGAAACACCATATATTTT
CASSLKRYHGNTIYF
>few|TRBD1|TRBJ2-2|TRBV27
TGTGCCAGCAGTTTGAGACAGGGGATAAACACCGGGGAGCTGTTTTTT
CASSLRQGINTGELFF
>.|.|TRBJ2-1|TRBV7-3
TGTGCCAGCAGCTCGGTAGCGGCCTACAATGAGCAGTTCTTC
CASSSVAAYNEQFF
>.|.|TRBJ2-7|TRBV19
TGTGCCAGTAGTTCGCTGGGTTGGGGCGAGCAGTACTTC
CASSSLGWGEQYF
>.|TRBD1|TRBJ1-6|TRBV27
TGTGCCAGCAGTTACCAGACAGGGGTGGGGAATTCACCCCTCCACTTT
CASSYQTGVGNSPLHF
>.|.|TRBJ2-7|TRBV28
TGTGCCAGCAGCCCTGACGCCCTTGGACTTTCCTACGAGCAGTACTTC
CASSPDALGLSYEQYF
>.|.|TRBJ2-3|TRBV11-3
TGTGCCAGCAGCCTATCCGGGGGATTAAGAGATACGCAGTATTTT
CASSLSGGLRDTQYF
>.|TRBD1|TRBJ1-3|TRBV7-8
TGTGCCAGCAGCTTCGGGACAGCCAATGGAAACACCATATATTTT
CASSFGTANGNTIYF
>.|TRBD1|TRBJ1-1|TRBV6-1
TGTGCCAGCAGTGAAGGTCTCTCAGGGGGTAACACTGAAGCTTTCTTT
CASSEGLSGGNTEAFF
>.|TRBD2|TRBJ2-5|TRBV11-2
TGTGCCAGCAGCTTAGTTCTCGGGGGGGCATATGAGACCCAGTACTTC
CASSLVLGGAYETQYF
>.|.|TRBJ2-5|TRBV6-5
TGTGCCAGCAGTTACTCGGGCACCCACGGGGAGACCCAGTACTTC
CASSYSGTHGETQYF
>.|.|TRBJ2-3|TRBV21-1
TGTGCCAGCAGCCCAAGCCGTAACCGGAAGACAGATACGCAGTATTTT
CASSPSRNRKTDTQYF
>.|.|TRBJ1-4|TRBV19
TGTGCCAGTAACACGGCGGGGGGTGCAACTAATGAAAAACTGTTTTTT
CASNTAGGATNEKLFF
>.|.|TRBJ2-1|TRBV19
TGTGCCAGTAGTTCCATGGGGGCGGGGGAATACAATGAGCAGTTCTTC
CASSSMGAGEYNEQFF
>.|TRBD1|TRBJ1-1|TRBV27
TGTGCCAGCAGTCTGGGACAGACAAACACTGAAGCTTTCTTT
CASSLGQTNTEAFF
>.|.|TRBJ1-2|TRBV20-1
TGCAGTGCCCGGCTGGGCTATGGCTACACCTTC
CSARLGYGYTF
>.|TRBD2|TRBJ2-1|TRBV7-3
TGTGCCAGCAGCTTAGGGGTAGCGGGAGCCTACAATGAGCAGTTCTTC
CASSLGVAGAYNEQFF
>.|.|TRBJ2-3|TRBV6-5
TGTGCCAGCACCCCACCCGGTGCAGATACGCAGTATTTT
CASTPPGADTQYF
>.|.|TRBJ1-1|TRBV2
TGTGCCAGCACCCTTGGGTGGGAACTTCCGTCACAGAGTCACTTT
CASTLGWELPSQSHF
>once|TRBD2|TRBJ2-5|TRBV19
TGTGCCAGTAGTATAGATGGCGGGGGGGCCGCAGAGACCCAGTACTTC
CASSIDGGGAAETQYF
>.|.|TRBJ1-4|TRBV18
TGTGCCAGCTCACCCTCGGTGGCAACTAATGAAAAACTGTTTTTT
CASSPSVATNEKLFF